This is a list of T cell receptor beta chains from one sample in a study of technical replicates of blood from several donors. Libraries were prepared by immunoSEQ multiplex PCR; TCRdb keeps only in-frame clonotypes and omits some of them. The sample lists tens of thousands of clones, approximately 95% seen once, with around 0.25% in the top ten. The sequencing input was T cells isolated from PBMCs. All receptors derive from a human donor in good health. Each CDR3 is given with its conserved first and last residue. Each record gives: J gene, clone size, D gene, V gene, CDR3 protein, CDR3 DNA. The D gene is left open where the match is weak. The size of a clone is reported for some rows only, either as once, few or many, or as a class for expanded clones.

TRBJ2-7 NA TRBD1 TRBV2 CASSEDQTGGLNEQYF TGTGCCAGCAGTGAAGACCAGACAGGGGGGCTGAACGAGCAGTACTTC
TRBJ2-5 NA TRBD2 TRBV5-4 CASSRSGGRLGETQYF TGTGCCAGCAGCCGTAGCGGGGGGCGTCTTGGTGAGACCCAGTACTTC
TRBJ1-2 NA NA TRBV5-6 CASSSAPGHHGYTF TGTGCCAGCAGCTCGGCCCCAGGACACCATGGCTACACCTTC
TRBJ2-7 NA TRBD2 TRBV27 CASSFTSGETYEQYF TGTGCCAGCAGTTTCACTAGCGGAGAAACCTACGAGCAGTACTTC
TRBJ1-2 NA TRBD1 TRBV7-3 CASTEGQGYGYTF TGTGCCAGTACCGAAGGACAGGGGTATGGCTACACCTTC
TRBJ2-5 once TRBD1 TRBV10-3 CAISESGQIQETQYF TGTGCCATCAGTGAGTCGGGACAGATCCAAGAGACCCAGTACTTC
TRBJ2-5 NA NA TRBV30 CAWSIGPMGGTQYF TGTGCCTGGAGCATTGGGCCAATGGGAGGGACCCAGTACTTC
TRBJ2-1 NA NA TRBV4-2 CASSQEASFNEQFF TGTGCCAGCAGCCAAGAAGCTAGTTTTAATGAGCAGTTCTTC
TRBJ1-6 NA NA TRBV2 CASSGEIVALHF TGTGCCAGCAGTGGGGAGATTGTGGCCCTCCACTTT
TRBJ1-2 NA TRBD1 TRBV6-4 CASSPGQGFYGYTF TGTGCCAGCAGCCCGGGACAGGGATTCTATGGCTACACCTTC
TRBJ1-5 NA TRBD1 TRBV28 CASTSGQGNQHF TGTGCCAGCACGTCGGGACAGGGGAATCAGCATTTT
TRBJ2-3 NA NA TRBV7-9 CASSFSGEPDTQYF TGTGCCAGCAGCTTTAGTGGGGAGCCAGATACGCAGTATTTT
TRBJ1-2 NA NA TRBV5-1 CASRVVMHTGRSGYTF TGCGCCAGCAGAGTCGTCATGCACACGGGGAGGTCTGGCTACACCTTC
TRBJ1-1 NA NA TRBV28 CASNPPGIQAFF TGTGCCAGCAACCCCCCCGGGATCCAGGCTTTCTTT
TRBJ2-1 NA NA TRBV4-1 CASSLPTSLGGSSYNEQFF TGCGCCAGCAGCCTACCGACGAGTTTGGGAGGATCGTCCTACAATGAGCAGTTCTTC
TRBJ2-5 NA TRBD2 TRBV2 CASRETSGGLETQYF TGTGCCAGCAGGGAGACTAGCGGGGGGCTCGAGACCCAGTACTTC
TRBJ2-7 NA NA TRBV4-2 CASSQDGAWYEQYF TGTGCCAGCAGCCAAGATGGGGCGTGGTACGAGCAGTACTTC
TRBJ1-4 NA TRBD1 TRBV5-1 CASSFRRDRDGSYEKLFF TGCGCCAGCAGCTTCCGCCGGGACAGGGATGGGAGCTATGAAAAACTGTTTTTT
TRBJ1-2 NA TRBD1 TRBV7-9 CASSPRTGDYGYTF TGTGCCAGCAGCCCCCGGACAGGGGACTATGGCTACACCTTC
TRBJ1-1 NA NA TRBV5-1 CASSLLPTGMNTEAFF TGCGCCAGCAGCTTGTTACCGACAGGTATGAACACTGAAGCTTTCTTT
TRBJ2-5 NA TRBD2 TRBV5-1 CASSRGTRGTQETQYF TGCGCCAGCAGCCGAGGGACTAGGGGCACGCAAGAGACCCAGTACTTC
TRBJ2-1 NA NA TRBV11-3 CASLREGQGFQGSYNEQFF TGTGCCAGCCTAAGGGAAGGCCAGGGATTTCAGGGTTCCTACAATGAGCAGTTCTTC
TRBJ2-5 NA NA TRBV5-1 CASSSPGDETQYF TGCGCCAGCAGCTCCCCAGGGGACGAGACCCAGTACTTC
TRBJ1-1 NA TRBD1 TRBV5-4 CASSSKDRVTEAFF TGTGCCAGCAGCTCGAAAGACAGGGTCACTGAAGCTTTCTTT
TRBJ1-1 NA TRBD1 TRBV19 CASSSQGVTEAFF TGTGCCAGTAGTAGCCAGGGGGTCACTGAAGCTTTCTTT
TRBJ2-7 NA NA TRBV4-2 CASSQARTDYEQYF TGTGCCAGCAGCCAAGCCAGAACCGACTACGAGCAGTACTTC
TRBJ2-7 NA NA TRBV19 CASSAPWGGDSYEQYF TGTGCCAGTAGTGCCCCGTGGGGGGGCGACTCCTACGAGCAGTACTTC
TRBJ1-5 NA NA TRBV28 CASSTSWGRNQPQHF TGTGCCAGCAGCACCTCATGGGGGCGGAATCAGCCCCAGCATTTT
TRBJ2-7 NA NA TRBV5-1 CASSLEGGPYEQYF TGCGCCAGCAGCTTGGAGGGGGGGCCCTACGAGCAGTACTTC
TRBJ2-3 NA TRBD1 TRBV27 CASSRDRDTQYF TGTGCCAGCAGCAGGGACAGGGATACGCAGTATTTT
TRBJ1-1 NA NA TRBV30 CAWSVRAEAFF TGTGCCTGGAGTGTACGAGCTGAAGCTTTCTTT
TRBJ2-1 NA NA TRBV5-4 CASSRSNRLTSYNEQFF TGTGCCAGCAGCCGATCGAACCGACTAACTTCCTACAATGAGCAGTTCTTC
TRBJ2-2 NA TRBD1 TRBV19 CASSMDRGGELFF TGTGCCAGTAGTATGGACAGGGGCGGGGAGCTGTTTTTT
TRBJ1-2 NA NA TRBV6-5 CASRRIYGYTF TGTGCCAGCCGGAGGATCTATGGCTACACCTTC
TRBJ2-1 NA NA TRBV7-2 CASSLLRFYNEQFF TGTGCCAGCAGCTTATTACGGTTCTACAATGAGCAGTTCTTC
TRBJ1-2 NA TRBD1 TRBV19 CASSYGQVGYTF TGTGCCAGTAGCTACGGACAGGTGGGCTACACCTTC
TRBJ1-2 NA NA TRBV25-1 CASSPGWKGYTF TGTGCCAGCAGTCCCGGGTGGAAGGGCTACACCTTC
TRBJ2-2 NA NA TRBV7-9 CASSTRQVAGELFF TGTGCCAGCAGTACGAGACAGGTTGCCGGGGAGCTGTTTTTT
TRBJ1-4 NA NA TRBV5-1 CASSLTGNEKLFF TGCGCCAGCAGCTTAACAGGGAATGAAAAACTGTTTTTT
TRBJ2-7 NA NA TRBV2 CASSALGGRTYEQYF TGTGCCAGCAGCGCTCTAGGGGGACGGACCTACGAGCAGTACTTC
TRBJ2-7 NA TRBD1 TRBV27 CASRGQGVYEQYF TGTGCCAGCAGGGGACAGGGGGTCTACGAGCAGTACTTC
TRBJ2-1 NA TRBD2 TRBV7-6 CASSSALAGERDEQFF TGTGCCAGCAGCTCAGCCTTAGCGGGAGAGAGGGATGAGCAGTTCTTC
TRBJ1-4 NA NA TRBV10-2 CASTEQGRKLFF TGCGCCAGCACTGAGCAGGGCCGGAAACTGTTTTTT
TRBJ2-2 NA NA TRBV7-9 CASIRTRSSNTGELFF TGTGCCAGCATCCGAACTAGGAGTAGTAACACCGGGGAGCTGTTTTTT
TRBJ2-1 NA NA TRBV29-1 CSVIRQDYNEQFF TGCAGCGTTATCCGACAGGATTACAATGAGCAGTTCTTC
TRBJ2-7 NA NA TRBV28 CASTTIGLQGGEQYF TGTGCCAGCACCACCATCGGGCTCCAGGGAGGCGAGCAGTACTTC
TRBJ2-5 NA NA TRBV5-4 CASSLLGGTETQYF TGTGCCAGCAGCTTGTTAGGGGGTACGGAGACCCAGTACTTC
TRBJ2-7 NA TRBD1 TRBV11-3 CASSSVNRGGYEQYF TGTGCCAGCAGCTCAGTAAACAGGGGTGGCTACGAGCAGTACTTC
TRBJ2-4 NA NA TRBV27 CASSYIAKNIQYF TGTGCCAGCAGTTACATAGCCAAAAACATTCAGTACTTC
TRBJ2-7 NA NA TRBV5-1 CASSLGVTGPYEQYF TGCGCCAGCAGCTTGGGTGTAACGGGTCCCTACGAGCAGTACTTC
TRBJ2-7 NA TRBD1 TRBV4-1 CASSQDRTTGAYEQYF TGCGCCAGCAGCCAAGACCGAACGACAGGGGCCTACGAGCAGTACTTC